The 12 T cell receptor beta chains reported below all come from one sample, sequenced in a study of PD-L1 blockade in urothelial cancer. Time point defined: pretreatment peripheral blood. Some clones are missing from TCRdb's copy, which holds only in-frame ones; the method was immunoSEQ multiplex PCR. The repertoire includes about 52,000 clones, around 75% of them detected once, and about 4% sits in the top ten. The source was PBMCs, collected around atezolizumab (anti-PD-L1) treatment. The receptors derive from a man between 65 and 85 years old with urothelial cancer.

The genes are TRBV28 and TRBJ1-3, with D perhaps TRBD1 (5 bases). CDR1 is MDHEN and CDR2 is SYDVKM in the germline V gene. Trimming pared 11 bases from V and 4 bases from J, leaving 15 bases between. This CDR3 spans 13 amino acids. CDR3 protein: CASQTVSGNTIYF. In DNA form, the CDR3 reads TGTGCCTCGCAGACAGTATCCGGAAACACCATATATTTT.

The rearrangement links TRBV28 to TRBJ2-1; 8 bases match TRBD2. This CDR3 has 16 residues. Germline V CDR1 and CDR2: MDHEN, SYDVKM. Germline trimming cut 3 bases from V and 7 bases from J; bases unmatched to any gene: 11. The CDR3 DNA follows: TGTGCCAGCAGTTTTGATCCTTCACTAGCGGCGAATGAGCAGTTCTTC. This sequence encodes CASSFDPSLAANEQFF.

This chain joins TRBV7-9 and TRBJ2-3; a weak D match, TRBD1 (5 bases). V was pared by 3 bases and J by 0 bases, with 7 bases between. The CDR3 has 14 amino acids. Germline CDR1 SEHNR, CDR2 FQNEAQ (reference sequence). The CDR3 sequence: CASSFDSSTDTQYF. CDR3 in DNA: TGTGCCAGCAGCTTCGACAGTAGCACAGATACGCAGTATTTT.

This clone was observed once. J is TRBJ1-2 and V is TRBV5-1; 10 bases are a match to TRBD1. CDR1 and CDR2 (germline): SGHRS, YFSETQ. V trimming: 4 bases; J trimming: 3 bases; junction bases outside the gene matches: 3. The CDR3 loop spans 14 amino acids. The CDR3, as DNA: TGCGCCAGCAGCCGACAGGGGGCTGACTATGGCTACACCTTC. Protein sequence: CASSRQGADYGYTF. The full variable domain, its missing parts supplied by reference TRBV5-1 and TRBJ1-2, is KAGVTQTPRYLIKTRGQQVTLSCSPISGHRSVSWYQQTPGQGLQFLFEYFSETQRNKGNFPGRFSGRQFSNSRSEMNVSTLELGDSALYLCASSRQGADYGYTFGSGTRLTVV.

This clone came up once. The genes are TRBV28 and TRBJ2-5, with a tentative D call TRBD1 (6 bases). The CDR3 sequence is 15 residues long. Between the trimmed V and J ends, which lost 6 bases and 2 bases, there was a span of 16 bases. Germline V gives CDR1 MDHEN, CDR2 SYDVKM. CDR3: CASRNRRTEQETQYF. In DNA form, the CDR3 reads TGTGCCAGCAGAAACCGGCGGACAGAACAAGAGACCCAGTACTTC.

This clone was recorded a few times. The chain links TRBV6-5 to TRBJ2-1; D is unclear. The germline V gene has CDR1 MNHEY and CDR2 SVGAGI. Trimming took off 6 bases at V and 6 bases at J, with 9 bases between the two ends. CDR3 length: 12 residues. In DNA form, the CDR3 reads TGTGCCAGCAGCGTTAACGGCAATGAGCAGTTCTTC. Its translation is CASSVNGNEQFF.

This sequence joins TRBV28 and TRBJ2-7; 7 bases map to TRBD2. Trimming took 3 bases from V and 2 from J; bases not matched to a gene: 10. Germline assignment: CDR1 MDHEN and CDR2 SYDVKM. This CDR3 is 16 amino acids long. CDR3 region: CASSLHLAVLTYEQYF. As DNA, the CDR3 is TGTGCCAGCAGTTTGCATCTAGCGGTATTAACCTACGAGCAGTACTTC.

V and J are TRBV15 and TRBJ1-4, with 8 bases lining up with TRBD1. The V gene's germline CDR1 is LNHNV and CDR2 YYDKDF (reference sequence). After removal of 6 bases from V and 6 bases from J, the junction contained 9 bases not matched to a gene. The CDR3 runs to 15 residues. CDR3 coding DNA: TGTGCCACCAGGACCGACAGGGGAGGGGATGAAAAACTGTTTTTT. It is translated as CATRTDRGGDEKLFF. The whole variable domain, filled in from reference TRBV15 and TRBJ1-4, reads DAMVIQNPRYQVTQFGKPVTLSCSQTLNHNVMYWYQQKSSQAPKLLFHYYDKDFNNEADTPDNFQSRRPNTSFCFLDIRSPGLGDTAMYLCATRTDRGGDEKLFFGSGTQLSVL.

This clone was seen a handful of times. The V and J genes are TRBV9 and TRBJ2-4; the D is unclear. The CDR3 covers 16 residues. The germline V gene encodes CDR1 SGDLS and CDR2 YYNGEE. V dropped 2 bases and J dropped 0 bases, with 12 bases sitting between them. The CDR3 loop reads CASSVPILLAKNIQYF. For the CDR3, the DNA is TGTGCCAGCAGCGTCCCTATCCTCCTAGCCAAAAACATTCAGTACTTC.

The rearrangement links TRBV6-1 to TRBJ1-3; TRBD1 matches 7 bases. CDR3 size: 15 residues. V trimming: 4 bases; J trimming: 8 bases; junction bases outside the gene matches: 11. Germline V CDR1 and CDR2: MNHNS, SASEGT. CDR3 amino acids: CASSGRDSRRDTIYF. CDR3 DNA: TGTGCCAGCAGTGGCCGGGACAGTAGGCGGGACACCATATATTTT.

The chain combines TRBV2 with TRBJ2-1; 7 nucleotides agree with TRBD2. The CDR3 sequence is 17 residues long. Losses at the gene ends were 4 bases for V and 1 base for J; bases not matched to a gene: 10. Germline V gene sequence: CDR1 SNHLY, CDR2 FYNNEI. CDR3 protein: CASSGVAGKPSYNEQFF. CDR3 sequence (DNA): TGTGCCAGCAGTGGGGTAGCGGGTAAACCTTCCTACAATGAGCAGTTCTTC.

The V and J genes are TRBV4-1 and TRBJ2-3; TRBD2 matches at 7 bases. With V trimmed by 3 bases and J by 4 bases, 13 bases remained unmatched. Germline V CDR1 and CDR2: MGHRA, YSYEKL. The CDR3 contains 17 residues. The chain's CDR3 is CASSHPPRGVRADTQYF. The CDR3 nucleotides read TGCGCCAGCAGCCATCCTCCACGGGGGGTGCGCGCAGATACGCAGTATTTT.